The 3 T cell receptor beta chains presented below share a single source sample, sequenced in a study of chemoradiotherapy in HPV16-positive cancers. Using immunoSEQ multiplex PCR, the repertoire was profiled, and TCRdb retains in-frame clones only, with some absent. The data hold 12,000 or so clones, with 86% observed a single time. Specimen: blood, collected from a patient who underwent chemoradiotherapy. These receptors came from a human donor with HPV-associated anogenital cancer.

V usage is TRBV7-3 and J usage is TRBJ2-1; 7 bases agree with TRBD1. The CDR3 loop spans 15 amino acids. In germline, CDR1 is SGHTA, CDR2 FQGTGA. V shed 3 bases, J shed 8 bases, and the junction held 10 bases outside the gene matches. CDR3 loop: CASSFLGTESDEQFF. CDR3 DNA: TGTGCCAGCAGCTTCCTCGGGACAGAGTCCGATGAGCAGTTCTTC. Full variable domain (missing parts from reference TRBV7-3 and TRBJ2-1): GAGVSQTPSNKVTEKGKYVELRCDPISGHTALYWYRQSLGQGPEFLIYFQGTGAADDSGLPNDRFFAVRPEGSVSTLKIQRTERGDSAVYLCASSFLGTESDEQFFGPGTRLTVL.

The chain has TRBV7-9 and TRBJ2-2, with D perhaps TRBD2 (6 bases). This CDR3 comprises 17 residues. With 4 bases removed from V and 6 bases from J, the gap between germline ends came to 21 bases. Germline CDR1 SEHNR, CDR2 FQNEAQ (reference sequence). CDR3 amino acids: CASSSPTGRIVPGELFF. CDR3 sequence (DNA): TGTGCCAGCAGCTCCCCTACCGGGAGAATCGTGCCCGGGGAGCTGTTTTTT.

The chain has TRBV7-9 and TRBJ1-3; TRBD1 matches at 7 bases. The CDR3 spans 16 residues. Germline assignment: CDR1 SEHNR and CDR2 FQNEAQ (reference sequence). V was pared by 1 base and J by 2 bases, with 5 bases of the junction left unmatched. The CDR3 sequence is CASSLGGQAPGNTIYF. In nucleotides, the CDR3 is TGTGCCAGCAGCTTAGGAGGACAGGCCCCTGGAAACACCATATATTTT.